What follows are 19 T cell receptor beta chains derived from one specimen sequenced in a study of control samples from healthy donors and cancer patients. Some clones are missing from TCRdb's copy, which holds only in-frame ones; the method was immunoSEQ multiplex PCR. The sample holds 110,000 to 150,000 clones, around 86% seen once. The material sequenced was blood. These receptors all come from a young man in good health.

The gene calls are TRBV5-4 and TRBJ1-2; D ambiguous. The CDR3 is 12 residues long. Between the trimmed V and J ends, which lost 2 bases and 5 bases, there was a span of 7 bases. Germline lookup yields CDR1 SGHNT and CDR2 YYREEE (reference sequence). CDR3 in DNA: TGTGCCAGCAGCTTTGATACTTATGGCTACACCTTC. Translating gives CASSFDTYGYTF.

The chain employs TRBV2 and TRBJ2-5, with a tentative D call TRBD2 (6 bases). The CDR3 is 22 amino acids. CDR1 is SNHLY and CDR2 is FYNNEI in the germline V gene. The V gene lost 0 bases and the J gene lost 2 bases, with 31 bases spanning the gap. CDR3 protein: CASSEAGRPRRPSGGTQETQYF. The CDR3 bases are TGTGCCAGCAGTGAAGCGGGGCGACCCCGACGCCCAAGCGGAGGGACTCAAGAGACCCAGTACTTC. The whole variable domain, remainder taken from reference TRBV2 and TRBJ2-5, is EPEVTQTPSHQVTQMGQEVILRCVPISNHLYFYWYRQILGQKVEFLVSFYNNEISEKSEIFDDQFSVERPDGSNFTLKIRSTKLEDSAMYFCASSEAGRPRRPSGGTQETQYFGPGTRLLVL.

This rearrangement joins TRBV4-1 to TRBJ2-2; TRBD2 matches 8 bases. This CDR3 spans 15 amino acids. Germline V gene sequence: CDR1 MGHRA, CDR2 YSYEKL. The junction had 7 bases not matched to a gene; V was cut back by 3 bases and J by 7 bases. The CDR3: CASSQRTSSGGELFF. CDR3 bases: TGCGCCAGCAGCCAGAGGACTAGCTCCGGCGGGGAGCTGTTTTTT.

This chain's CDR3 is CASSQEASRTSYGYTF. CDR3 bases: TGCGCCAGCAGCCAGGAAGCCTCCAGAACTAGCTATGGCTACACCTTC. The V and J genes are TRBV4-1 and TRBJ1-2, with D unresolved. Germline V gives CDR1 MGHRA, CDR2 YSYEKL. V lost 3 bases and J lost 4, with 18 bases in between. This CDR3 contains 16 residues.

The gene calls are TRBV3-1 (or the pseudogene TRBV3-2) and TRBJ2-7, with D perhaps being TRBD1 or TRBD2 (5 bases each). The V and J ends lost 1 base and 6 bases respectively, with 16 bases between them. The CDR3 contains 15 residues. CDR1 and CDR2 (germline): LGHDT, YNNKEL (reference sequence). The CDR3 here is CASSQVSAGPGEQYF. The CDR3 DNA is TGTGCCAGCAGCCAAGTTAGCGCAGGGCCGGGCGAGCAGTACTTC.

In its sample, this clone was seen a few times. The chain has TRBV10-3 and TRBJ2-3; the D is unclear. Germline V CDR1 and CDR2: ENHRY, SYGVKD. The CDR3 has 17 amino acids. V gave up 0 bases and J gave up 0 bases, with 13 bases separating them. The CDR3, as DNA: TGTGCCATCAGTGAGTCGGACCGAAACCCTAGCACAGATACGCAGTATTTT. It is translated as CAISESDRNPSTDTQYF.

The chain uses TRBV2 and TRBJ1-4, with D possibly TRBD1 on 6 matching bases. Trimming pared 10 bases from V and 0 bases from J, leaving 18 bases between. The CDR3 is made up of 16 amino acids. The germline V gene has CDR1 SNHLY and CDR2 FYNNEI. CDR3 in amino acids: CATAKHRQATNEKLFF. As DNA, the CDR3 is TGTGCCACCGCCAAACATAGACAGGCAACTAATGAAAAACTGTTTTTT.

V and J are TRBV6-5 and TRBJ2-1; 8 bases line up with TRBD2. CDR1 MNHEY and CDR2 SVGAGI come from the germline V gene. The CDR3 runs 16 residues. V trimming: 3 bases; J trimming: 2 bases; junction bases outside the gene matches: 6. This chain's CDR3 is CASSYGSGSTYNEQFF. The CDR3 DNA follows: TGTGCCAGCAGTTATGGGAGCGGGAGCACCTACAATGAGCAGTTCTTC.

The V call is TRBV2, the J call TRBJ2-2; either TRBD1 or TRBD2 may supply D (5 bases each). The V gene's germline CDR1 is SNHLY and CDR2 FYNNEI. The CDR3 has 15 amino acids. The CDR3 bases are TGTGCAAGCCGGTCAGGGAGCCCGAACACCGGGGAGCTGTTTTTT. Translation gives CASRSGSPNTGELFF.

The rearrangement joins TRBV24-1 to TRBJ2-7; D may be TRBD1 (5 bases). The CDR3 has 14 residues. Deletions cut 3 bases from V and 7 bases from J, with 15 bases between. Per germline, CDR1 KGHDR and CDR2 SFDVKD. This chain's CDR3 is CATSDTGPLTEQYF. In DNA form, the CDR3 reads TGTGCCACCAGTGATACAGGCCCCCTGACGGAGCAGTACTTC.

The chain recombines TRBV11-2 with TRBJ2-7; TRBD2 matches at 8 bases. Per germline, CDR1 SGHAT and CDR2 FQNNGV. Germline trimming cut 0 bases from V and 6 bases from J; bases unmatched to any gene: 4. This CDR3 contains 14 residues. CDR3 region: CASSLERGVGEQYF. In DNA form, the CDR3 reads TGTGCCAGCAGCTTAGAGCGGGGGGTGGGCGAGCAGTACTTC.

V usage is TRBV7-2 and J usage is TRBJ2-2, with D perhaps assigned TRBD1 or TRBD2 (6 bases each). The V gene's germline CDR1 is SGHTA and CDR2 FQGNSA. Trimming cost V 5 bases and J 0 bases, with 22 bases left between them. The length of the CDR3 is 19 residues. Here the CDR3 reads CASSLRGAGNNANTGELFF. Here the CDR3 DNA reads TGTGCCAGCAGCCTGAGGGGGGCGGGGAACAATGCGAACACCGGGGAGCTGTTTTTT. Full variable domain (missing parts from reference TRBV7-2 and TRBJ2-2): GAGVSQSPSNKVTEKGKDVELRCDPISGHTALYWYRQSLGQGLEFLIYFQGNSAPDKSGLPSDRFSAERTGGSVSTLTIQRTQQEDSAVYLCASSLRGAGNNANTGELFFGEGSRLTVL.

The rearrangement uses TRBV7-8 and TRBJ1-5; 7 positions match TRBD1. Trimming cost V 4 bases and J 13 bases; bases outside gene matches: 13. Germline V gene data show CDR1 as SGHVS and CDR2 as FQNEAQ. This CDR3 has 14 amino acids. CDR3 bases: TGTGCCAGCAGCTCCTGGCAGGGGGTCCTAAGTCAGCATTTT. Translation gives CASSSWQGVLSQHF.

This chain joins TRBV5-4 and TRBJ1-1, with D unclear. The V end lost 4 bases, the J end lost 8 bases, and 15 bases lay between the germline ends. CDR3 length: 13 residues. CDR1 is SGHNT and CDR2 is YYREEE in the germline V gene (reference sequence). The CDR3 DNA reads as TGTGCCAGCAGCCGCGAGGTGTTCCAGGAAGCTTTCTTT. It codes for CASSREVFQEAFF.

This chain joins TRBV24-1 and TRBJ2-7; perhaps D is TRBD1 or TRBD2 (5 bases each). Per germline, CDR1 KGHDR and CDR2 SFDVKD. V was shortened by 5 bases and J by 1 base, with 14 bases between the two germline ends. The CDR3 contains 15 residues. CDR3 nucleotides: TGTGCCACCAGTGGTGGGGCAGGGAGTTCCTACGAGCAGTACTTC. Translating gives CATSGGAGSSYEQYF.

The chain employs TRBV6-5 and TRBJ2-7, with a weak D call TRBD2 (6 bases). CDR1 MNHEY and CDR2 SVGAGI come from the germline V gene. Trimming took 6 bases from V and 1 from J, leaving 7 bases between them. This CDR3 region has 12 residues. The DNA for the CDR3 is TGTGCCAGCAGAGGGAGGTCCTACGAGCAGTACTTC. Protein: CASRGRSYEQYF.

About this clone: The junction departs from the called germline gene at one end, perhaps through a read error. The chain uses TRBV7-7 and TRBJ2-2; the D gene is possibly TRBD1 (5 bases). The CDR3 contains 16 residues. CDR1 and CDR2 (germline): SSHAT, FNYEAQ (reference sequence). CDR3 loop: CASSLRQNTNTGELFF. As DNA, the CDR3 is TGTGCTAGCAGCTTAAGACAGAACACGAACACCGGGGAGCTGTTTTTT.

This rearrangement joins TRBV13 to TRBJ2-7; D gene uncertain. This CDR3 comprises 14 residues. V was trimmed by 2 bases and J by 3 bases, leaving 11 bases between them. Germline V gene lookup returns CDR1 PRHDT and CDR2 FYEKMQ (reference sequence). Here the CDR3 DNA reads TGTGCCAGCAGCTTAATAGGGCCCCACTACGAGCAGTACTTC. This codes for CASSLIGPHYEQYF.

The rearrangement links TRBV21-1 to TRBJ2-7; the tabulated D call, TRBD2, remains unverified against the DNA. TRBV21-1 is designated a pseudogene. The CDR3 length is 16 residues. CDR3 DNA sequence: TGTGCCAGCAGCAAACTCCCAGCGGGGGGTACCTACGAGCAGTACTTC. This encodes CASSKLPAGGTYEQYF.